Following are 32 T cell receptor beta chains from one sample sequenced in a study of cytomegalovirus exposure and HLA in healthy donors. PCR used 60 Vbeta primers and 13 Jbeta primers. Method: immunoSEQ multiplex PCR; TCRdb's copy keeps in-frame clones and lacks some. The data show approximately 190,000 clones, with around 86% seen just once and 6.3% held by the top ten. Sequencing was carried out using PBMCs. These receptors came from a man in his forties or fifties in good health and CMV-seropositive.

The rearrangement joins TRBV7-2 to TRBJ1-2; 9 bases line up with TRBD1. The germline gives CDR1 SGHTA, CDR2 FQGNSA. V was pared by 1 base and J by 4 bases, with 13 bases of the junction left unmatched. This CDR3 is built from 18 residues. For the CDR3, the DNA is TGTGCCAGCAGCTTAGATTCGACAGGGGGTCGAACGGGCTATGGCTACACCTTC. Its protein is CASSLDSTGGRTGYGYTF.

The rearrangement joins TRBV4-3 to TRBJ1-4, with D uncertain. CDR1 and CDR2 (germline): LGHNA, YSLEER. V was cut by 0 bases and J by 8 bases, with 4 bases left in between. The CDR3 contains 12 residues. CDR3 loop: CASSQDEEKLFF. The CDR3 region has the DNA TGCGCCAGCAGCCAAGATGAGGAAAAACTGTTTTTT.

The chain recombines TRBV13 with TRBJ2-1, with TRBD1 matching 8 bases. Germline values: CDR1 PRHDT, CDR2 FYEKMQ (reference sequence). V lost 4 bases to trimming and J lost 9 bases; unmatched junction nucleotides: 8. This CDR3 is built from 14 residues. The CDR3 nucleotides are TGTGCCAGCAGCTACGGACAGGGCGGGACTGAGCAGTTCTTC. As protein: CASSYGQGGTEQFF.

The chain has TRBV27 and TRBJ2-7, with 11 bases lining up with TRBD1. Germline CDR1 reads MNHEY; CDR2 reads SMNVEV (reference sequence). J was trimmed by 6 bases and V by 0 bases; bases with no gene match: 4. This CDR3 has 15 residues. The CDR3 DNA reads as TGTGCCAGCAGTTTATCCCGGACAGGGGGCCTCGAGCAGTACTTC. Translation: CASSLSRTGGLEQYF.

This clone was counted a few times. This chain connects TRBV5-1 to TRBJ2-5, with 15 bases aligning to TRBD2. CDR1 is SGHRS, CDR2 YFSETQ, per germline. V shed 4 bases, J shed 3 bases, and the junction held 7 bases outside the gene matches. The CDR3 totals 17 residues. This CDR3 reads CASSLGLAGGKEETQYF. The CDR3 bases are TGCGCCAGCAGCCTCGGACTAGCGGGGGGGAAGGAAGAGACCCAGTACTTC.

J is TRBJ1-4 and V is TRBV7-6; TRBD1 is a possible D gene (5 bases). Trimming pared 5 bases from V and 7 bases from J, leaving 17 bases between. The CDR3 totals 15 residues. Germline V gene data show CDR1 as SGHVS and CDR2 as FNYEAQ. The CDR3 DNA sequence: TGTGCCAGCAGCCCTCTGGCAGGGATAACTGAAAAACTGTTTTTT. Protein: CASSPLAGITEKLFF.

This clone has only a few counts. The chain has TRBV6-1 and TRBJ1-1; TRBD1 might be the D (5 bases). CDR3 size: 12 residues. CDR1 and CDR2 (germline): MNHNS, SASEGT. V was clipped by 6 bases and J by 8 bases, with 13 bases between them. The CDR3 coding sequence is TGTGCCAGCAGGATGGGACTGCCGGAAGCTTTCTTT. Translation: CASRMGLPEAFF.

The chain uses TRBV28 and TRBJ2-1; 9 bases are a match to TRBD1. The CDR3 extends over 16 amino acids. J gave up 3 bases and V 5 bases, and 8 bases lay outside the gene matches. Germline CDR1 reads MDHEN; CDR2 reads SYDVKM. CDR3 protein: CASSTTGGLFYNEQFF. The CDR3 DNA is TGTGCCAGCAGTACCACAGGGGGCTTGTTCTACAATGAGCAGTTCTTC. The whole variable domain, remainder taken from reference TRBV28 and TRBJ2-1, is DVKVTQSSRYLVKRTGEKVFLECVQDMDHENMFWYRQDPGLGLRLIYFSYDVKMKEKGDIPEGYSVSREKKERFSLILESASTNQTSMYLCASSTTGGLFYNEQFFGPGTRLTVL.

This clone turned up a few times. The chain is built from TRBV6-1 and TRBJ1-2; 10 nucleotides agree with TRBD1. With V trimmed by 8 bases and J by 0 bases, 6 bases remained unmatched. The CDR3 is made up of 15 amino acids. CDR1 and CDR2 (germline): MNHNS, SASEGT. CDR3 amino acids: CASGGGQGTNYGYTF. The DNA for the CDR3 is TGTGCCAGCGGAGGGGGACAGGGGACTAACTATGGCTACACCTTC.

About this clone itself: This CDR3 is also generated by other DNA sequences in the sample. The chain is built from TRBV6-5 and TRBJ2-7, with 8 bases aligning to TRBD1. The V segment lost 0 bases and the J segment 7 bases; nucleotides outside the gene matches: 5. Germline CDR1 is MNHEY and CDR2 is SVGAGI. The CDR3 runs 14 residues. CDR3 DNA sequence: TGTGCCAGCAGTTACTCCAGGGGGCTTGGGGAGCAGTACTTC. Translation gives CASSYSRGLGEQYF.

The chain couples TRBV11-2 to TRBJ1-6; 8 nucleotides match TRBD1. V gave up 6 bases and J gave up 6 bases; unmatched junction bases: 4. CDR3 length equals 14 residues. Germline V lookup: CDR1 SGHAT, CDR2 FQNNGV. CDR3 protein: CASRPGQVNSPLHF. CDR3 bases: TGTGCCAGCAGACCGGGACAGGTTAATTCACCCCTCCACTTT.

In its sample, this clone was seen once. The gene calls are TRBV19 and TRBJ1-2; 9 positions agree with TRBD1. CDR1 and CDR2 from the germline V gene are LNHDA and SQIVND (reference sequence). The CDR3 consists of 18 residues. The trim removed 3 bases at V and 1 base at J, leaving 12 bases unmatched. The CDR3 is CASSMRRQGVLLNYGYTF. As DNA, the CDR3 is TGTGCCAGTAGTATGAGGAGACAGGGGGTTCTTCTTAACTATGGCTACACCTTC.

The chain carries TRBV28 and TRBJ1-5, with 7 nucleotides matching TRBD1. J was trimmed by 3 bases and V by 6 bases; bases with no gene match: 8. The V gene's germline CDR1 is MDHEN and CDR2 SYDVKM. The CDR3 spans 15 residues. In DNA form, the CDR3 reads TGTGCCAGCAGGTCCCCAGGGGGGTACAATCAGCCCCAGCATTTT. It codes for CASRSPGGYNQPQHF.

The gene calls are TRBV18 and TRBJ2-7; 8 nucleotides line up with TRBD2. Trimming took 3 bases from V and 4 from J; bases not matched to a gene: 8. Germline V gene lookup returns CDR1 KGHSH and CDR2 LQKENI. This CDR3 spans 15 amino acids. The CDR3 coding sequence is TGTGCCAGCTCACCCTCCGTAGCGGGGTGGTACGAGCAGTACTTC. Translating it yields CASSPSVAGWYEQYF.

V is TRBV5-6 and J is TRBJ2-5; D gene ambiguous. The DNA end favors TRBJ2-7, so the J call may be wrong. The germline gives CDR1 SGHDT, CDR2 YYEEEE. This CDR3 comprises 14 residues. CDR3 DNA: TGTGCCAGCAGCTTGGAGTGGGGCTCCTACGAGCAGTACTTC. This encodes CASSLEWGSYEQYF.

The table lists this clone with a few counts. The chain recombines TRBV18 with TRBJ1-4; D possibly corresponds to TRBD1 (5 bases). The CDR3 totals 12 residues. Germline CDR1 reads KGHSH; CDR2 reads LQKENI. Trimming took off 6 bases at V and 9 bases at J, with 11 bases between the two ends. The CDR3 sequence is CASSQGGKKLFF. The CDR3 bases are TGTGCCAGCTCGCAGGGCGGTAAAAAACTGTTTTTT.

CDR3 bases: TGTGCCAGTAGGACAGGGGCAAACACTGAAGCTTTCTTT. It translates to CASRTGANTEAFF. The chain joins TRBV19 to TRBJ1-1; 8 nucleotides align to TRBD1. The CDR3 loop spans 13 amino acids. Germline assignment: CDR1 LNHDA and CDR2 SQIVND (reference sequence). With 6 bases clipped from V and 2 bases from J, the junction kept 2 bases outside the gene matches.

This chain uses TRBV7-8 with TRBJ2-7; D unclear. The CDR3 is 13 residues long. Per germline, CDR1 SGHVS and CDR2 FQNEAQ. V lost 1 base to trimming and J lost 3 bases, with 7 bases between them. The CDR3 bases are TGTGCCAGCAGCTTAGTCAGGTTCTACGAGCAGTACTTC. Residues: CASSLVRFYEQYF.

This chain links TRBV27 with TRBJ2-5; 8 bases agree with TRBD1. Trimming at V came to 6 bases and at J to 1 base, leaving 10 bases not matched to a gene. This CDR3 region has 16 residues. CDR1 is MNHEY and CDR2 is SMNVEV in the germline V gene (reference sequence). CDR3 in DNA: TGTGCCAGCAGCCGAGGGACAGGTCGAGGCCAAGAGACCCAGTACTTC. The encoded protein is CASSRGTGRGQETQYF.

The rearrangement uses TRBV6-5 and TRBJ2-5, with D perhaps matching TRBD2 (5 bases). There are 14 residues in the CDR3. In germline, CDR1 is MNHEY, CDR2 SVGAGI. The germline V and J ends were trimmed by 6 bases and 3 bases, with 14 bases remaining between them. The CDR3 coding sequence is TGTGCCAGCAGCTCCGCTGACTACGAAGAGACCCAGTACTTC. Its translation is CASSSADYEETQYF.

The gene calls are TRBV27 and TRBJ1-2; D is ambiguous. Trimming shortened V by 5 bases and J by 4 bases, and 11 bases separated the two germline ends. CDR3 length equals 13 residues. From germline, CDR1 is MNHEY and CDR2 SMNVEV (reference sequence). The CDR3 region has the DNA TGTGCCAGCAGTCTCCCTTCGAGCTATGGCTACACCTTC. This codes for CASSLPSSYGYTF.

The CDR3 sequence: CASSQDSGGSDSPLHF. CDR3 DNA: TGCGCCAGCAGCCAAGATAGCGGGGGATCAGATTCACCCCTCCACTTT. The chain couples TRBV4-3 to TRBJ1-6, with a tentative D call TRBD1 (5 bases). Germline values: CDR1 LGHNA, CDR2 YSLEER. Trimming removed 0 bases at V and 8 bases at J, with 14 bases between. CDR3 length: 16 residues.

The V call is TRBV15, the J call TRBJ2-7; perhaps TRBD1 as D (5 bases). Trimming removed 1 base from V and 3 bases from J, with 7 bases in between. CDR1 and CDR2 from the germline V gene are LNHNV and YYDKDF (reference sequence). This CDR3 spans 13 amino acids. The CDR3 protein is CATSRGQIYEQYF. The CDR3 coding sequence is TGTGCCACCAGCAGAGGACAGATCTACGAGCAGTACTTC.

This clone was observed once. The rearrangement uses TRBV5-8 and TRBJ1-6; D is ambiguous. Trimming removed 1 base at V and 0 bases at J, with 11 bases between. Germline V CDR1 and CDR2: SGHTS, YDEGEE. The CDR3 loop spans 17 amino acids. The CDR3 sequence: CASSLSVPSSYNSPLHF. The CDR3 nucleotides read TGTGCCAGCAGCTTGTCGGTACCGAGCTCCTATAATTCACCCCTCCACTTT.

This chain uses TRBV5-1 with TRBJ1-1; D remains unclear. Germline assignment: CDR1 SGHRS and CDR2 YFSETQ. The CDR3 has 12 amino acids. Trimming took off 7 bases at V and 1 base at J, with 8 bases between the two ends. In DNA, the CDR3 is TGCGCCAGCCAGACTGAGAACACTGAAGCTTTCTTT. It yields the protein CASQTENTEAFF.

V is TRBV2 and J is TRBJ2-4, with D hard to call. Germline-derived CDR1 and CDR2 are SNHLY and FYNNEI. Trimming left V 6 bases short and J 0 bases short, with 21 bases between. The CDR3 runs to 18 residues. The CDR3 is CASRPGTNPNLAKNIQYF. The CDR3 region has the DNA TGTGCCAGCAGGCCAGGAACCAACCCTAATCTAGCCAAAAACATTCAGTACTTC.

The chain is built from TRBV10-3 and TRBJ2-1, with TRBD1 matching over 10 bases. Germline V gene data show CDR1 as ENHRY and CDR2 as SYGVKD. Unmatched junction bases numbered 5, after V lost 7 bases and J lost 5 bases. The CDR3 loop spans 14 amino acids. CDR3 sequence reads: CAIKGQGSDNEQFF. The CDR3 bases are TGTGCCATCAAGGGACAGGGGTCGGACAATGAGCAGTTCTTC.

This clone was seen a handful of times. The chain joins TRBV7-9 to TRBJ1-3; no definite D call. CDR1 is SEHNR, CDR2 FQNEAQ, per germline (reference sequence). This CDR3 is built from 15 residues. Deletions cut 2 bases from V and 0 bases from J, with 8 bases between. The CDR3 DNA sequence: TGTGCCAGCAGCTTATTGACTGCCTCTGGAAACACCATATATTTT. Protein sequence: CASSLLTASGNTIYF.

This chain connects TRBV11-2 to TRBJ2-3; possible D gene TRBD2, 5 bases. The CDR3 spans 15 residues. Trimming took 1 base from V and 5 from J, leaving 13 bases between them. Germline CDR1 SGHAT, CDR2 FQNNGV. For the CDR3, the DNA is TGTGCCAGCAGCTTAGGAGGGAATTACGGAGATACGCAGTATTTT. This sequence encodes CASSLGGNYGDTQYF.

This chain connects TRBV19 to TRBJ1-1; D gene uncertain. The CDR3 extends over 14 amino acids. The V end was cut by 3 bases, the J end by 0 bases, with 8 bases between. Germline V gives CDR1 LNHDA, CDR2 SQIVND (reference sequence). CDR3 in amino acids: CASSMEGLNTEAFF. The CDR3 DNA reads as TGTGCCAGTAGTATGGAGGGCCTGAACACTGAAGCTTTCTTT.

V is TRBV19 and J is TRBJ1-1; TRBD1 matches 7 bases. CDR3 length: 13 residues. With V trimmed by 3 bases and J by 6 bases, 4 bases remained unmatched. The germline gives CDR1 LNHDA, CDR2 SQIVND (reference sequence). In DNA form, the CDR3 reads TGTGCCAGTAGTATCGGCAGGGGGGCTGAAGCTTTCTTT. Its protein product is CASSIGRGAEAFF.

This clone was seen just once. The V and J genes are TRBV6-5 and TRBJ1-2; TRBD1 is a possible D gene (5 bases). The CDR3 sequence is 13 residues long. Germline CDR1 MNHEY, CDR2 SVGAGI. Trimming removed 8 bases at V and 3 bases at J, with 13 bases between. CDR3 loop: CASSEGHHYGYTF. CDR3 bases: TGTGCCAGCTCGGAGGGGCATCACTATGGCTACACCTTC.